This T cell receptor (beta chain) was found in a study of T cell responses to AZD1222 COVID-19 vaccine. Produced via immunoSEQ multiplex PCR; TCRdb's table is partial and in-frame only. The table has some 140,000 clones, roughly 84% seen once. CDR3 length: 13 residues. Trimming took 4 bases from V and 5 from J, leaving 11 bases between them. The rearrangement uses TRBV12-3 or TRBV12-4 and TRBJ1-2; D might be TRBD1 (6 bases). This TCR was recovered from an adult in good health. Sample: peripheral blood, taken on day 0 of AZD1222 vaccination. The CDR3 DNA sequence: TGTGCCAGCAGTTCACAGGGCAGGTATGGCTACACCTTC. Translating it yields CASSSQGRYGYTF.